This entry lists 4 T cell receptor beta chains sequenced from one sample in a study of T cell responses to AZD1222 COVID-19 vaccine. Clones were read by immunoSEQ multiplex PCR, and TCRdb kept only the in-frame ones, dropping some. In the table there are some 80,000 clones, approximately 88% of which are singletons. The sequenced sample was peripheral blood, obtained 28 days after the second dose of the MenACWY control vaccine. Receptor source: an adult who received the MenACWY meningococcal vaccine as a control.

This chain connects TRBV6-2 or TRBV6-3 to TRBJ1-2, with 10 bases that match TRBD1. Trimming took 7 bases from V and 6 from J; bases not matched to a gene: 8. The CDR3 has 14 residues. The germline V gene encodes CDR1 MNHEY and CDR2 SVGEGT. The CDR3 DNA is TGTGCCAGCACCCCCTCCGGGACAGGGGATGGCTACACCTTC. Protein: CASTPSGTGDGYTF.

This chain uses TRBV5-1 with TRBJ1-4; D remains unclear. Germline V CDR1 and CDR2: SGHRS, YFSETQ. The CDR3 is 15 residues long. V dropped 7 bases and J dropped 8 bases, with 21 bases sitting between them. CDR3 sequence reads: CASSTAGTLREKLFF. The CDR3 nucleotides are TGCGCCAGCTCCACGGCAGGCACTTTGAGGGAAAAACTGTTTTTT.

CDR3 region: CASSLGGTPNQPQHF. The CDR3 DNA sequence: TGTGCCAGCAGCTTAGGTGGGACACCAAATCAGCCCCAGCATTTT. This chain uses TRBV7-2 with TRBJ1-5; weak D call: TRBD1 (6 bases). The CDR3 has 15 residues. Germline loops: CDR1 SGHTA, CDR2 FQGNSA. Deletions cut 1 base from V and 4 bases from J, with 11 bases between.

This chain uses TRBV12-5 with TRBJ1-3; D remains ambiguous. The CDR3 is made up of 11 amino acids. Germline V gene lookup returns CDR1 LGHNT and CDR2 FRNRAP. Trimming removed 2 bases at V and 8 bases at J, with 4 bases between. The CDR3 here is CASGLRDTIYF. The CDR3 DNA follows: TGTGCTAGTGGTTTGCGGGACACCATATATTTT. The full variable domain, in which reference TRBV12-5 and TRBJ1-3 provide the parts outside the CDR3, is DARVTQTPRHKVTEMGQEVTMRCQPILGHNTVFWYRQTMMQGLELLAYFRNRAPLDDSGMPKDRFSAEMPDATLATLKIQPSEPRDSAVYFCASGLRDTIYFGEGSWLTVV.